This TCR beta chain originates from a study of blood T cell repertoires in COVID-19. Participants were placed into cohorts based on the clinical history they reported. The CDR3 has 14 residues. Trimming took 2 bases from V and 3 from J, leaving 11 bases between them. Looked up from germline, CDR1 is GTSNPN and CDR2 is SVGIG (reference sequence). Sequencing used immunoSEQ multiplex PCR; TCRdb keeps in-frame clones, though not all of them. This table holds more than 400,000 clones, approximately 90% found once. This TCR derives from a woman under 30 who had recovered from COVID-19. The material sequenced was PBMCs or T cells enriched from blood (not recorded which). The J gene is TRBJ2-1, the V gene TRBV30, with D possibly being TRBD2 (5 bases). The chain's CDR3 is CAWSPRGIYNEQFF. CDR3 coding DNA: TGTGCCTGGAGTCCCCGAGGGATCTACAATGAGCAGTTCTTC.